The entry below describes one T cell receptor (beta chain). PCR amplification relied on 60 Vbeta primers (plus 13 Jbeta primers). Original processing methods: Later work found 80 million to 85 million unique TCR beta chains, with 10 million to 14 million shared. Some clones are missing from TCRdb's copy, which holds only in-frame ones; the method was immunoSEQ multiplex PCR. V, J and clone size are those of that table, while D and trimming were read from the DNA. The table records around 100,000 clones, 80% to 85% of them present only once. This specimen belongs to a study of cytomegalovirus exposure and HLA in healthy donors. Between the trimmed V and J ends, which lost 2 bases and 2 bases, there was a span of 16 bases. This CDR3 contains 16 residues. The germline V gene has CDR1 SGHTA and CDR2 FQGTGA.

This receptor was taken from a man aged 25-45 years in good health and CMV-seropositive. The source material was PBMCs. This chain connects TRBV7-3 to TRBJ2-7; D perhaps matches TRBD1 (6 bases). The CDR3 spells CASSLEYGTNPYEQYF. CDR3 DNA sequence: TGTGCCAGCAGCTTAGAGTACGGGACAAACCCCTACGAGCAGTACTTC.